One sample yielded the 10 T cell receptor beta chains listed below, sequenced in a study of shared clonotypes between healthy human individuals (TCRdb year 2020). Libraries were made using the immunoSEQ multiplex PCR assay. Held by TCRdb, this immuneACCESS table contains in-frame sequences only and omits some clones. Under half of the omission traces to an unresolved V gene where checked; the cause of the rest is unknown. This sample is represented by roughly 2,300,000 clones; just under 95% of them were singletons. In total, the top ten clones hold 0.37% of the sample. Sequencing was done on a sample of naive CD4+ T cells from PBMCs. The cell subset or site label corresponds to: CD45RA+ positively selected. All receptors come from a man between 18 and 29 years old in good health. Some clones in this sample may be carry-over from other donors' samples.

The chain couples TRBV7-2 to TRBJ1-3; D is possibly TRBD1 (5 bases). This CDR3 region has 14 residues. Trimming took off 5 bases at V and 4 bases at J, with 12 bases between the two ends. CDR1 and CDR2 from the germline V gene are SGHTA and FQGNSA. The CDR3 nucleotides are TGTGCCAGCAGCGCAGACAGATCCGGAAACACCATATATTTT. This codes for CASSADRSGNTIYF.

This chain links TRBV10-3 with TRBJ2-1, with D possibly TRBD1 on 8 matching bases. The CDR3 extends over 14 amino acids. The V end lost 7 bases, the J end lost 4 bases, and 14 bases lay between the germline ends. Germline lookup yields CDR1 ENHRY and CDR2 SYGVKD. This CDR3 reads CAITGGQDYNEQFF. Here the CDR3 DNA reads TGTGCCATCACGGGGGGACAGGATTACAATGAGCAGTTCTTC.

The chain has TRBV28 and TRBJ2-6; 10 bases are shared with TRBD1. The CDR3 is 17 residues long. In germline, CDR1 is MDHEN, CDR2 SYDVKM. Trimming took 6 bases from V and 3 from J; bases not matched to a gene: 8. The CDR3: CASSSAGQGYGANVLTF. The CDR3 DNA is TGTGCCAGCAGCTCTGCGGGACAGGGGTATGGGGCCAACGTCCTGACTTTC.

This sequence joins TRBV5-1 and TRBJ2-7, with 7 positions matching TRBD1. The CDR3 contains 15 residues. V shed 4 bases and J 0 bases; nucleotides not matched to a gene: 7. CDR1 and CDR2 (germline): SGHRS, YFSETQ. The CDR3 DNA reads TGCGCCAGCAGCCCGTGGGACAGAACCTCCTACGAGCAGTACTTC. Translating gives CASSPWDRTSYEQYF.

The CDR3 here is CASSLGVAAVYEQYF. The DNA for the CDR3 is TGTGCCAGCAGCTTGGGGGTAGCGGCAGTATACGAGCAGTACTTC. The rearrangement uses TRBV5-8 and TRBJ2-7; tentative D call: TRBD2 (6 bases). The CDR3 consists of 15 residues. In germline, CDR1 is SGHTS, CDR2 YDEGEE. The V end lost 0 bases, the J end lost 4 bases, and 14 bases lay between the germline ends.

Here the CDR3 reads CASSPMAEGEQYF. CDR3 DNA: TGTGCCAGCTCACCAATGGCAGAAGGCGAGCAGTACTTC. The J gene is TRBJ2-7, the V gene TRBV18; D unresolved. Looked up from germline, CDR1 is KGHSH and CDR2 is LQKENI. The CDR3 is made up of 13 amino acids. V was pared by 2 bases and J by 6 bases, with 11 bases between.

The V and J genes are TRBV2 and TRBJ2-7, with TRBD2 identical over 9 bases. The J segment lost 4 bases and the V segment lost 5 bases, leaving 9 bases of the junction unmatched. Germline values: CDR1 SNHLY, CDR2 FYNNEI. CDR3 size: 15 residues. CDR3 sequence (DNA): TGTGCCAGCAGTCGACTTAGCGGGAGTAGGTACGAGCAGTACTTC. Protein: CASSRLSGSRYEQYF.

The chain recombines TRBV7-9 with TRBJ1-2; D is undetermined. V was trimmed by 1 base and J by 4 bases, leaving 7 bases between them. This CDR3 is 13 amino acids long. Per the germline V gene, CDR1 is SEHNR and CDR2 is FQNEAQ (reference sequence). For the CDR3, the DNA is TGTGCCAGCAGCTTAGAGGCGCTCTATGGCTACACCTTC. Translating it yields CASSLEALYGYTF.

The J gene is TRBJ2-6, the V gene TRBV11-2; tentative D call: TRBD1 (6 bases). Germline-derived CDR1 and CDR2 are SGHAT and FQNNGV. V shed 1 base and J shed 1 base, with 14 bases lying between them. The CDR3 covers 18 residues. This chain's CDR3 is CASSLVAGAASGANVLTF. Here the CDR3 DNA reads TGTGCCAGCAGCTTAGTGGCAGGGGCCGCATCTGGGGCCAACGTCCTGACTTTC.

The DNA of the CDR3 is TGTGCCAGTCGGATTACAGATACGCAGTATTTT. Its protein is CASRITDTQYF. The chain links TRBV19 to TRBJ2-3; the D is unclear. The CDR3 is 11 amino acids. Germline V gene data show CDR1 as LNHDA and CDR2 as SQIVND (reference sequence). V was cut by 8 bases and J by 3 bases, with 6 bases left in between. Looking up the rest from reference TRBV19 and TRBJ2-3 gives the full variable domain: DGGITQSPKYLFRKEGQNVTLSCEQNLNHDAMYWYRQDPGQGLRLIYYSQIVNDFQKGDIAEGYSVSREKKESFPLTVTSAQKNPTAFYLCASRITDTQYFGPGTRLTVL.